A single sample is the source of the 10 T cell receptor beta chains below, sequenced in a study of T cells after yellow fever vaccination. TCRdb reprocessed the 5' RACE reads via MiXCR and lists one record per CDR3 protein. The sample consists of 100,000 to 150,000 distinct CDR3 sequences, roughly 9% of them appearing once. This specimen consisted of CD8+ T cells sorted from PBMCs, obtained on the day of the yellow fever booster vaccination. These receptors originate from a man between 18 and 29 years old who received the YFV17D yellow fever vaccine.

This clonotype occurred a few times. The chain employs TRBV29-1 and TRBJ1-1; possibly TRBD1 for D (5 bases). V gave up 6 bases and J gave up 8 bases, with 16 bases separating them. Germline V CDR1 and CDR2: SQVTM, ANQGSEA. The CDR3 is 12 residues long. DNA of the CDR3: TGCAGCGTAGCAAGGTCGGGGGTAGAAGCTTTCTTT. Its translation: CSVARSGVEAFF.

This clonotype came up a few times. The chain employs TRBV5-1 and TRBJ2-7, with 7 nucleotides matching TRBD1. V gave up 4 bases and J gave up 2 bases; unmatched junction bases: 3. Germline loops: CDR1 SGHRS, CDR2 YFSETQ. The CDR3 sequence is 13 residues long. CDR3 in amino acids: CASSLDRAYEQYF. In DNA form, the CDR3 reads TGCGCCAGCAGCCTCGACAGGGCCTACGAGCAGTACTTC.

The chain recombines TRBV4-2 with TRBJ1-4; D possibly corresponds to TRBD1 (5 bases). There are 14 residues in the CDR3. Trimming took off 5 bases at V and 8 bases at J, with 15 bases between the two ends. Germline V gene lookup returns CDR1 LGHNA and CDR2 YNFKEQ. In DNA, the CDR3 is TGTGCCAGCAGCTCACCGGGGGAGAGCGAAAAACTGTTTTTT. Translation: CASSSPGESEKLFF.

This clonotype occurred a few times. The chain has TRBV4-2 and TRBJ2-7, with 9 positions matching TRBD1. The CDR3 totals 16 residues. Germline values: CDR1 LGHNA, CDR2 YNFKEQ. The junction had 6 bases not matched to a gene; V was cut back by 0 bases and J by 3 bases. The CDR3, as DNA: TGTGCCAGCAGCCAAGAGGGACAGGGAGTTATCTACGAGCAGTACTTC. This sequence encodes CASSQEGQGVIYEQYF.

The chain employs TRBV5-4 and TRBJ2-7; 9 nucleotides align to TRBD2. J was trimmed by 3 bases and V by 1 base; bases with no gene match: 5. CDR3 length: 15 residues. Germline values: CDR1 SGHNT, CDR2 YYREEE (reference sequence). In nucleotides, the CDR3 is TGTGCCAGCAGCTTGCGCGCGGGGGGGCGCTACGAGCAGTACTTC. Amino acid sequence: CASSLRAGGRYEQYF.

This clonotype was seen only once. The chain links TRBV6-1 to TRBJ2-7; 8 nucleotides line up with TRBD1. Germline values: CDR1 MNHNS, CDR2 SASEGT. The CDR3 extends over 14 amino acids. V was clipped by 2 bases and J by 4 bases; unmatched bases: 4. DNA of the CDR3: TGTGCCAGCAGTGAACCGACAGGGGTTTACGAGCAGTACTTC. It is translated as CASSEPTGVYEQYF.

This clonotype was counted ten times or more. The V call is TRBV6-6, the J call TRBJ1-1; D is uncertain. The germline V gene encodes CDR1 MNHNY and CDR2 SVGAGI (reference sequence). Trimming cost V 2 bases and J 1 base, with 17 bases left between them. The CDR3 length is 17 residues. DNA for the CDR3: TGTGCCAGCAGTTACGAAGCAGGCACCGAAGCGAACACTGAAGCTTTCTTT. It encodes CASSYEAGTEANTEAFF.

V is TRBV20-1 and J is TRBJ2-5; 10 bases are a match to TRBD2. The CDR3 has 16 residues. Germline CDR1 is DFQATT and CDR2 is SNEGSKA (reference sequence). J was trimmed by 2 bases and V by 3 bases; bases with no gene match: 9. CDR3 residues: CSASRLAGARQETQYF. The CDR3 bases are TGCAGTGCTAGTCGGCTAGCGGGGGCCAGACAAGAGACCCAGTACTTC.

This clonotype appeared a few times. The genes are TRBV7-2 and TRBJ2-3; tentatively, D is TRBD2 (7 bases). In germline, CDR1 is SGHTA, CDR2 FQGNSA. This CDR3 is 16 amino acids long. Trimming cost V 5 bases and J 1 base, with 16 bases left between them. The CDR3 region is CASSPFWGGRTDTQYF. CDR3 nucleotides: TGTGCCAGCAGCCCATTTTGGGGGGGCCGCACAGATACGCAGTATTTT.

This clonotype was found many times. V is TRBV7-8 and J is TRBJ1-5; TRBD1 matches 7 bases. The trim removed 6 bases at V and 0 bases at J, leaving 5 bases unmatched. The CDR3 loop spans 15 amino acids. CDR1 is SGHVS and CDR2 is FQNEAQ in the germline V gene. The CDR3 DNA sequence: TGTGCCAGCAGATCGGACAGGAGTAGCAATCAGCCCCAGCATTTT. As protein: CASRSDRSSNQPQHF.